Presented here are 27 T cell receptor beta chains from one specimen sequenced in a study of spatial heterogeneity in lung cancer. Time point specified: sample taken at primary tumor resection. No cells were sorted before sequencing. The whole RNA sequenced was extracted from tumor, nontumor lung or frozen PBMC. TCRdb re-called the 5' RACE reads with MiXCR, one entry per CDR3 protein. The top ten hold over 25% of the sample, which has approximately 40,000 distinct CDR3 sequences, 6.5% to 9% seen once. The material was PBMCs, obtained at surgery. Receptor source: a male donor with early-stage non-small cell lung cancer.

This clonotype was counted many times. V and J are TRBV7-3 and TRBJ2-2; TRBD2 is a possible D gene (5 bases). V was shortened by 5 bases and J by 4 bases, with 14 bases between the two germline ends. Germline V CDR1 and CDR2: SGHTA, FQGTGA. The CDR3 spans 15 residues. For the CDR3, the DNA is TGTGCCAGCAGCCCCGGACTGGCGGGCACCGGGGAGCTGTTTTTT. This gives the protein CASSPGLAGTGELFF. Based on the CDR3 plus reference TRBV7-3 and TRBJ2-2, the full variable domain is GAGVSQTPSNKVTEKGKYVELRCDPISGHTALYWYRQSLGQGPEFLIYFQGTGAADDSGLPNDRFFAVRPEGSVSTLKIQRTERGDSAVYLCASSPGLAGTGELFFGEGSRLTVL.

This clonotype was detected a few times. The chain uses TRBV18 and TRBJ2-3; the D gene is possibly TRBD2 (6 bases). CDR3 length: 16 amino acids. Trimming cost V 3 bases and J 1 base, with 14 bases left between them. Per germline, CDR1 KGHSH and CDR2 LQKENI. The CDR3 here is CASSPSGGRGTDTQYF. For the CDR3, the DNA is TGTGCCAGCTCACCCTCCGGGGGAAGGGGCACAGATACGCAGTATTTT.

This clonotype was observed many times. The rearrangement joins TRBV9 to TRBJ2-7; 15 bases agree with TRBD2. In germline, CDR1 is SGDLS, CDR2 YYNGEE. The ends lost 4 bases at V and 0 bases at J; junction bases unmatched: 14. This CDR3 comprises 20 residues. CDR3 protein: CASSQNPGLAGGTSSYEQYF. CDR3 nucleotide sequence: TGTGCCAGCAGCCAAAACCCGGGACTAGCGGGGGGAACAAGCTCCTACGAGCAGTACTTC.

This clonotype was counted between two and nine times. This chain joins TRBV7-3 and TRBJ1-1; D gene uncertain. The CDR3 is 14 residues long. Germline V gene sequence: CDR1 SGHTA, CDR2 FQGTGA. Trimming shortened V by 5 bases and J by 1 base, and 11 bases separated the two germline ends. CDR3 protein: CASSQLAGNTEAFF. Here the CDR3 DNA reads TGTGCCAGCAGCCAGCTAGCAGGGAACACTGAAGCTTTCTTT.

This clonotype was seen at least ten times. The rearrangement links TRBV12-3 or TRBV12-4 to TRBJ1-5, with D perhaps TRBD1 (5 bases). This CDR3 is built from 15 residues. V lost 2 bases and J lost 5, with 13 bases in between. For the CDR3, the DNA is TGTGCCAGCAGTTTAAAGGGGATCGGCTATCAGCCCCAGCATTTT. This codes for CASSLKGIGYQPQHF.

Only a few counts were recorded for this clonotype. The rearrangement uses TRBV21-1 and TRBJ2-1. TRBV21-1 is deemed a pseudogene. The CDR3 is 13 amino acids. CDR3 sequence (DNA): TGTGCCAGCAGCGCAATAATGAACAATGAGCAGTTCTTC. Protein: CASSAIMNNEQFF.

The rearrangement joins TRBV18 to TRBJ2-5, with 8 bases aligning to TRBD1. V shed 0 bases and J 3 bases; nucleotides not matched to a gene: 0. The CDR3 runs to 14 residues. Germline V gene sequence: CDR1 KGHSH, CDR2 LQKENI. In DNA form, the CDR3 reads TGTGCCAGCTCACCACCGGACAGGGAAGAGACCCAGTACTTC. Translating it yields CASSPPDREETQYF.

This clonotype was seen many times. V and J are TRBV29-1 and TRBJ1-1, with TRBD1 matching over 9 bases. V lost 3 bases to trimming and J lost 4 bases; unmatched junction nucleotides: 3. This CDR3 is 13 amino acids long. CDR1 SQVTM and CDR2 ANQGSEA come from the germline V gene. The CDR3 region has the DNA TGCAGCGTTGACTCGGACAGGGGCACTGAAGCTTTCTTT. It encodes CSVDSDRGTEAFF.

This clonotype was found many times. The chain joins TRBV7-9 to TRBJ1-4; 11 nucleotides match TRBD1. J gave up 8 bases and V 5 bases, and 4 bases lay outside the gene matches. Germline-derived CDR1 and CDR2 are SEHNR and FQNEAQ (reference sequence). The CDR3 contains 14 residues. The DNA for the CDR3 is TGTGCCAGCAGCGCGGGACAGGGGGGCGAAAAACTGTTTTTT. Translated, it gives CASSAGQGGEKLFF.

This clonotype showed up many times. This rearrangement joins TRBV4-2 to TRBJ1-1, with 7 bases aligning to TRBD1. This CDR3 is built from 15 residues. The trim removed 0 bases at V and 2 bases at J, leaving 3 bases unmatched. CDR1 and CDR2 (germline): LGHNA, YNFKEQ. CDR3 DNA: TGTGCCAGCAGCCAAGACGGACAGGAAAACACTGAAGCTTTCTTT. Amino acids: CASSQDGQENTEAFF.

This clonotype was picked up one time. This chain links TRBV14 with TRBJ1-1; tentative D call: TRBD1 (5 bases). Germline CDR1 and CDR2: SGHDN and FVKESK. Trimming shortened V by 1 base and J by 0 bases, and 6 bases separated the two germline ends. The CDR3 has 14 residues. CDR3 amino acids: CASSQAGMNTEAFF. As DNA, the CDR3 is TGTGCCAGCAGCCAAGCAGGGATGAACACTGAAGCTTTCTTT.

In its sample, this clonotype was seen many times. The chain links TRBV6-5 to TRBJ2-7; tentatively, D is TRBD1 or TRBD2 (5 bases each). Germline CDR1 is MNHEY and CDR2 is SVGAGI. V lost 0 bases and J 4 bases, leaving 10 bases between the germline ends. This CDR3 comprises 14 residues. The DNA of the CDR3 is TGTGCCAGCAGTTACTCCCGGGACGGTTACGAGCAGTACGTC. It yields the protein CASSYSRDGYEQYV.

This chain connects TRBV4-3 to TRBJ2-5; 9 nucleotides line up with TRBD1. Germline loops: CDR1 LGHNA, CDR2 YSLEER. Germline trimming cut 3 bases from V and 4 bases from J; bases unmatched to any gene: 6. The CDR3 totals 15 residues. The CDR3 reads CASSQQKGQGETQYF. In nucleotides, the CDR3 is TGCGCCAGCAGCCAGCAAAAGGGACAGGGAGAGACCCAGTACTTC.

The chain has TRBV30 and TRBJ2-1; 8 bases agree with TRBD2. V dropped 3 bases and J dropped 3; count of bases not matched to a gene: 4. Germline V CDR1 and CDR2: GTSNPN, SVGIG (reference sequence). This CDR3 contains 14 residues. Here the CDR3 reads CAWRSSGSYNEQFF. CDR3 sequence (DNA): TGTGCCTGGAGATCCAGCGGGAGCTACAATGAGCAGTTCTTC.

This clonotype occurred many times. The gene calls are TRBV19 and TRBJ2-2; D could derive from TRBD1 or TRBD2 (5 bases each). The CDR3 is made up of 17 amino acids. Germline CDR1 is LNHDA and CDR2 is SQIVND (reference sequence). Trimming removed 0 bases from V and 5 bases from J, with 16 bases in between. The CDR3 spells CASSIDGTRPRTGELFF. In nucleotides, the CDR3 is TGTGCCAGTAGTATAGATGGGACCAGACCCCGGACCGGGGAGCTGTTTTTT.

This clonotype was seen repeatedly, ten times or more. The chain uses TRBV6-2 or TRBV6-3 and TRBJ2-2; tentative D call: TRBD2 (6 bases). CDR3 length equals 14 residues. Germline-derived CDR1 and CDR2 are MNHEY and SVGEGT. The germline V and J ends were trimmed by 6 bases and 3 bases, with 11 bases remaining between them. The CDR3 DNA sequence: TGTGCCAGCAGGCAGTCGGGGGACACCGGGGAGCTGTTTTTT. Protein: CASRQSGDTGELFF.

The CDR3 reads CASSQEGTANYGYTF. For the CDR3, the DNA is TGTGCCAGCAGCCAAGAGGGGACAGCAAACTATGGCTACACCTTC. The chain has TRBV4-2 and TRBJ1-2; 7 bases map to TRBD1. The CDR3 contains 15 residues. V dropped 0 bases and J dropped 2; count of bases not matched to a gene: 3. Germline CDR1 reads LGHNA; CDR2 reads YNFKEQ.

The chain combines TRBV7-2 with TRBJ2-5; no reliable D call. Per the germline V gene, CDR1 is SGHTA and CDR2 is FQGNSA. V shed 4 bases and J shed 2 bases, with 14 bases lying between them. The CDR3 sequence is 15 residues long. The CDR3 nucleotides read TGTGCCAGCAGCTGGCTCCTCGGGCAACAAGAGACCCAGTACTTC. It yields the protein CASSWLLGQQETQYF.

In DNA form, the CDR3 reads TGTGCCAGCAGTGAACAATACGGGAGGACCGAGACCCAGTACTTC. Its translation is CASSEQYGRTETQYF. The chain combines TRBV2 with TRBJ2-5; 7 bases align to TRBD2. The CDR3 has 15 amino acids. Germline V gene lookup returns CDR1 SNHLY and CDR2 FYNNEI. Unmatched junction bases numbered 8, after V lost 2 bases and J lost 5 bases.

This clonotype was picked up a small number of times. V gene TRBV29-1 combines with J gene TRBJ2-5, with no clear D. V lost 4 bases and J 1 base, leaving 16 bases between the germline ends. Germline loops: CDR1 SQVTM, CDR2 ANQGSEA. The CDR3 runs to 15 residues. CDR3 sequence reads: CSVVLMRQIQETQYF. The CDR3, as DNA: TGCAGCGTTGTCCTAATGAGGCAGATCCAAGAGACCCAGTACTTC.

The chain carries TRBV20-1 and TRBJ1-5; D gene uncertain. Trimming stripped 6 bases from V and 2 bases from J, with 20 bases between. The CDR3 consists of 16 residues. Germline V gene sequence: CDR1 DFQATT, CDR2 SNEGSKA (reference sequence). The CDR3 sequence is CSASSPGFRGNQPQHF. DNA for the CDR3: TGCAGTGCGTCGAGTCCGGGCTTCCGGGGCAATCAGCCCCAGCATTTT.

There are many counts of this clonotype. The gene calls are TRBV5-5 and TRBJ1-3, with 12 bases identical to TRBD1. Germline trimming cut 4 bases from V and 0 bases from J; bases unmatched to any gene: 5. The CDR3 loop spans 17 amino acids. Per germline, CDR1 SGHKS and CDR2 YYEKEE (reference sequence). CDR3 in DNA: TGTGCCAGCAGCCTAGGGACAGGGGGCCCCTCTGGAAACACCATATATTTT. Its translation is CASSLGTGGPSGNTIYF. Filled out from reference TRBV5-5 and TRBJ1-3, the complete variable domain reads DAGVTQSPTHLIKTRGQQVTLRCSPISGHKSVSWYQQVLGQGPQFIFQYYEKEERGRGNFPDRFSARQFPNYSSELNVNALLLGDSALYLCASSLGTGGPSGNTIYFGEGSWLTVV.

The chain joins TRBV4-2 to TRBJ2-2; tentative D call: TRBD1 (5 bases). Trimming shortened V by 0 bases and J by 1 base, and 15 bases separated the two germline ends. The CDR3 has 18 residues. Germline V gene data show CDR1 as LGHNA and CDR2 as YNFKEQ. DNA of the CDR3: TGTGCCAGCAGCCAAGATCTCAGGGTTCCGATGAACACCGGGGAGCTGTTTTTT. As protein: CASSQDLRVPMNTGELFF.

This clonotype occurred many times. The V gene is TRBV6-2 or TRBV6-3, the J gene TRBJ2-3; D is perhaps TRBD2 (6 bases). CDR1 and CDR2 from the germline V gene are MNHEY and SVGEGT. The V gene lost 0 bases and the J gene lost 7 bases, with 17 bases spanning the gap. The CDR3 runs 16 residues. CDR3 DNA sequence: TGTGCCAGCAGTTACTCGATGGACGGGGGTAGAAATACGCAGTATTTT. Its protein is CASSYSMDGGRNTQYF.

The genes are TRBV5-1 and TRBJ2-1; D unresolved. This CDR3 is built from 14 residues. Germline V gene sequence: CDR1 SGHRS, CDR2 YFSETQ. The ends were cut back, 0 bases at V and 6 bases at J, with 10 bases in the middle. In nucleotides, the CDR3 is TGCGCCAGCAGCTTGGCCGTGTCGGGCAATGAGCAGTTCTTC. Protein sequence: CASSLAVSGNEQFF.

The table lists this clonotype with many counts. The chain links TRBV28 to TRBJ2-7; the D gene is possibly TRBD1 (5 bases). Trimming cost V 3 bases and J 5 bases, with 11 bases left between them. CDR1 MDHEN and CDR2 SYDVKM come from the germline V gene. The CDR3 runs 13 residues. The CDR3 loop is CASSLSRANEQYV. The CDR3, as DNA: TGTGCCAGCAGTTTGTCCAGGGCCAACGAGCAGTACGTC.

This clonotype has at least ten counts. V usage is TRBV6-2 or TRBV6-3 and J usage is TRBJ2-7; TRBD1 agrees at 7 bases. Germline V gene lookup returns CDR1 MNHEY and CDR2 SVGEGT. The CDR3 length is 20 residues. V shed 0 bases, J shed 4 bases, and the junction held 21 bases outside the gene matches. CDR3 loop: CASSYSARTGDLKPLYEQYF. In nucleotides, the CDR3 is TGTGCCAGCAGTTACTCGGCGAGGACAGGAGATCTAAAACCTCTATACGAGCAGTACTTC.